This paragraph reports one T cell receptor (beta chain). What it recognizes is unknown. Germline CDR1 is GTSNPN and CDR2 is SVGIG (reference sequence). V lost 5 bases to trimming and J lost 7 bases; unmatched junction nucleotides: 11. The CDR3 is 14 amino acids. TCRdb itself ran the reads through MiXCR, one entry per CDR3 protein. The table records approximately 310,000 distinct CDR3 sequences, approximately 25% of them present only once. The sample belongs to a study of T cell repertoires in cytomegalovirus infection. On the study more broadly: Recently identified HLA-C-restricted CMV epitopes were among the peptides used. General study findings and limits: HLA-C-restricted CMV clonotypes gave the most frequent clonotype in two of eight donors.

This chain uses TRBV30 with TRBJ2-1; 7 bases match TRBD2. The sequenced sample was cultured PBMCs, obtained from culture after CMV antigen stimulation. This receptor was identified in a human donor in good health (CMV status not recorded). Some clones in this sample may be carry-over from other donors' samples. This CDR3 reads CAWASGEGNNEQFF. The DNA for the CDR3 is TGTGCCTGGGCGAGCGGGGAGGGGAATAATGAGCAGTTCTTC.